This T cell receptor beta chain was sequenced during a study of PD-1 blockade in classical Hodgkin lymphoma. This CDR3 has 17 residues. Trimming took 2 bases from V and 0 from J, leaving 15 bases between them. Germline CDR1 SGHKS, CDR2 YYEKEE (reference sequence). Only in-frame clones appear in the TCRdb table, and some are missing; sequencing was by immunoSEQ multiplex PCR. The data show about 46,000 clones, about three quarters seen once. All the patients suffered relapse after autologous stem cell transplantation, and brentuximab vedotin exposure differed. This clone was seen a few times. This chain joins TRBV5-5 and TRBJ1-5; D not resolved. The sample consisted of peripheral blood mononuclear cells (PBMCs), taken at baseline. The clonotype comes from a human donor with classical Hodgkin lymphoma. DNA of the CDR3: TGTGCCAGCAGCTTAAGAGCGGGGTTTCTTAGCAATCAGCCCCAGCATTTT. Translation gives CASSLRAGFLSNQPQHF.